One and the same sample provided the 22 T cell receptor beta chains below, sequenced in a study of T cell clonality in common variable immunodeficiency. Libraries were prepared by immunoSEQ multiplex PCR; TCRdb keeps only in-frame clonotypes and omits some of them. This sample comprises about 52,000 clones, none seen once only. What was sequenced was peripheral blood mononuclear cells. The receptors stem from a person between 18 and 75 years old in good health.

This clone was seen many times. The DNA read from the CDR3 is TGTGCCAGCTCACCAAAGCCGAACACTGAA. It encodes CASSPKPNTE. The CDR3 in its entirety is CASSPKPNTEAFF. The chain recombines TRBV18 with TRBJ1-1; D gene unclear. The read is 3 residues too short to cover the CDR3 end, so that end is filled in from the germline J gene. Per the germline V gene, CDR1 is KGHSH and CDR2 is LQKENI. V was cut by 2 bases and J by 1 base, with 5 bases left in between. The CDR3 has 13 residues.

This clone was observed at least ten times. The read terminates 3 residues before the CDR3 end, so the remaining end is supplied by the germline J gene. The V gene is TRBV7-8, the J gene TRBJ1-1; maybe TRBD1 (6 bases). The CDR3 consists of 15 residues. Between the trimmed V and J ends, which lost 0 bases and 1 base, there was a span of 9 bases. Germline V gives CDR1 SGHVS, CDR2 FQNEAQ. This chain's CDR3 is CASSLATGPNTEAFF. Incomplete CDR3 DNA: TGTGCCAGCAGCTTAGCTACAGGGCCGAACACTGAA. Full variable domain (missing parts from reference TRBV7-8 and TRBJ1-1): GAGVSQSPRYKVAKRGQDVALRCDPISGHVSLFWYQQALGQGPEFLTYFQNEAQLDKSGLPSDRFFAERPEGSVSTLKIQRTQQEDSAVYLCASSLATGPNTEAFFGQGTRLTVV.

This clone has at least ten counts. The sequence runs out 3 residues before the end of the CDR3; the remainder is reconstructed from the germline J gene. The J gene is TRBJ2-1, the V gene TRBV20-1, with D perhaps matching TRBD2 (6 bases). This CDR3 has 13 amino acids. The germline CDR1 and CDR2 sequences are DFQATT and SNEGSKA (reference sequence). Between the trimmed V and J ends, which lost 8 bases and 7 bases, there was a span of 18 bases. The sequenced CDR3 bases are TGCAGTACTCACACCGGGACTCAAAATGAG. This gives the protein CSTHTGTQNE. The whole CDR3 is CSTHTGTQNEQFF.

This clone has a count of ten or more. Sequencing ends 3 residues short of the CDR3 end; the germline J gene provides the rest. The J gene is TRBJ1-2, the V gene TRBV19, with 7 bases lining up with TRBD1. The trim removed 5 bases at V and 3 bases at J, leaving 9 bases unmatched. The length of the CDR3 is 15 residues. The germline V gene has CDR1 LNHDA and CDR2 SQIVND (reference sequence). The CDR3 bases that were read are TGTGCCAGTAGTCGATCTTCGGGACAGTACTATGGC. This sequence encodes CASSRSSGQYYG. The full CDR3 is CASSRSSGQYYGYTF.

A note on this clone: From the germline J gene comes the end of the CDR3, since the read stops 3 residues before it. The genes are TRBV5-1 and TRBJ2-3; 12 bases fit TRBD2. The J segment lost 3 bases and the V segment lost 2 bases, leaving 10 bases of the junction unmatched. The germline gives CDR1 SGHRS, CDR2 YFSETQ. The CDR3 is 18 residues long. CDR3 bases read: TGCGCCAGCAGCTTTAGCCTAGCGGGAGGGCCGGGGACAGATACG. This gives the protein CASSFSLAGGPGTDT. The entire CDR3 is CASSFSLAGGPGTDTQYF.

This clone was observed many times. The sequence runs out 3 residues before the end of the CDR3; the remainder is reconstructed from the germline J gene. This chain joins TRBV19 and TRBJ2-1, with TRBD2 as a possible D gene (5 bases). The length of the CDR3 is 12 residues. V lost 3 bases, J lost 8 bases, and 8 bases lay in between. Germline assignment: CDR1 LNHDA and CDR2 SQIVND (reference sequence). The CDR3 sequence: CASSMSGDEQFF. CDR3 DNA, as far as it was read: TGTGCCAGTAGTATGTCCGGGGATGAG.

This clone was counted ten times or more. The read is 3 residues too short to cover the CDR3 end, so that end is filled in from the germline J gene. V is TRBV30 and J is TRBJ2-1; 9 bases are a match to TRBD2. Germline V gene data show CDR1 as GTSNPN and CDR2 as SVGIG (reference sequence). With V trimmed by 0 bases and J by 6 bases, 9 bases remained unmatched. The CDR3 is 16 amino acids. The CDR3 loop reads CAWSVGREGSGNEQFF. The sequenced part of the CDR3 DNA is TGTGCCTGGAGTGTCGGGCGGGAGGGCTCGGGCAATGAG.

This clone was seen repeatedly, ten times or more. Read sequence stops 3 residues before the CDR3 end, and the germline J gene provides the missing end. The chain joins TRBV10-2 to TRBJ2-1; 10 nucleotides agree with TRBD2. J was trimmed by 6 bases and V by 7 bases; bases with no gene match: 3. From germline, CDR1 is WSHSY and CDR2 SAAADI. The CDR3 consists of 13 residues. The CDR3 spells CASTGTSVNEQFF. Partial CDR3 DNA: TGCGCCAGCACCGGGACTAGCGTCAATGAG.

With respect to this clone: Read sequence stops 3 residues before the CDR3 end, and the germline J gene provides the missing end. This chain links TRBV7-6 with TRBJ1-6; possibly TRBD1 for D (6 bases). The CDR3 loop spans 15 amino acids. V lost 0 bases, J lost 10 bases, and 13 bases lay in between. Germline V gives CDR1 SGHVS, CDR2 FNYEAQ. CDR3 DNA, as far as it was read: TGTGCCAGCAGCTTAGCTGGGGGCGAGGGATCACCC. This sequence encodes CASSLAGGEGSP. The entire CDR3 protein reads CASSLAGGEGSPLHF. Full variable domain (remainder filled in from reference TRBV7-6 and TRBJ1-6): GAGVSQSPRYKVTKRGQDVALRCDPISGHVSLYWYRQALGQGPEFLTYFNYEAQQDKSGLPNDRFSAERPEGSISTLTIQRTEQRDSAMYRCASSLAGGEGSPLHFGNGTRLTVT.

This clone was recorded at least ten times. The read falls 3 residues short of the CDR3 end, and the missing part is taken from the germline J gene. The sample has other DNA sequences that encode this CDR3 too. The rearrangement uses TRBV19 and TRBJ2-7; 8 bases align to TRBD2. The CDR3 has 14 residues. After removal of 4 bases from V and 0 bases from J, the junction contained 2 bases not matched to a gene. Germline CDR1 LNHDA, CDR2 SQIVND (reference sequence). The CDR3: CASSTTSGSYEQYF. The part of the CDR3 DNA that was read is TGTGCCAGTAGTACCACTAGCGGCTCCTACGAG.

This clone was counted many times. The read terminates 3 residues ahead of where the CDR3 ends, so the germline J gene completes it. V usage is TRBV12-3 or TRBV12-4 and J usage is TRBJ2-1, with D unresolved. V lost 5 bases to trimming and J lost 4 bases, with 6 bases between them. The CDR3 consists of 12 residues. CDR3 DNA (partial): TGTGCCAGCAGTAGGTCTTACAATGAG. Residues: CASSRSYNE. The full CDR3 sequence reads CASSRSYNEQFF.

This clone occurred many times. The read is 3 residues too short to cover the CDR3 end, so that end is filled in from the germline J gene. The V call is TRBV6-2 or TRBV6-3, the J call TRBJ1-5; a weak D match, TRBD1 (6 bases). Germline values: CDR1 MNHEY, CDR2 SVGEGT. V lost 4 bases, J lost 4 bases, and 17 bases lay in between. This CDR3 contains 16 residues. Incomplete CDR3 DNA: TGTGCCAGCAGTTCTGGGGGCGATAGGAGGAATCAGCCC. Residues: CASSSGGDRRNQP. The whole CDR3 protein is CASSSGGDRRNQPQHF.

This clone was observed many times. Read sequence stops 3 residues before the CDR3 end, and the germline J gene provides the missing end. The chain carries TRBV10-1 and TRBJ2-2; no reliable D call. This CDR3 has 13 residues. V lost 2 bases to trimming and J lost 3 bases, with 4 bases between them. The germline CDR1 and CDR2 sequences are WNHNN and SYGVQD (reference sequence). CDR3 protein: CASSERDTGELFF. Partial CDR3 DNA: TGCGCCAGCAGTGAGCGGGACACCGGGGAG.

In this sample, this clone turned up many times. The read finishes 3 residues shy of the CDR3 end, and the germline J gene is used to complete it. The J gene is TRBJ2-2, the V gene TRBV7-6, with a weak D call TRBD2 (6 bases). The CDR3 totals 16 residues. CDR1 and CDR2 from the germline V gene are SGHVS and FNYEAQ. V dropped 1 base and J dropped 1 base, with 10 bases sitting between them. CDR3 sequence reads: CASSLEVAVNTGELFF. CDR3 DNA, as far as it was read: TGTGCCAGCAGCTTAGAGGTAGCGGTGAACACCGGGGAG.

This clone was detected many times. This CDR3 reads CASSLVPEQETQYF. The covered CDR3 bases are TGTGCCAGCAGCTTAGTCCCAGAGCAAGAGACC. The genes are TRBV7-2 and TRBJ2-5; D unclear. The read stops 3 residues short of the end of the CDR3; the missing end is completed from the germline J gene. The ends were cut back, 1 base at V and 2 bases at J, with 8 bases in the middle. This CDR3 contains 14 residues. Germline V gene data show CDR1 as SGHTA and CDR2 as FQGNSA.

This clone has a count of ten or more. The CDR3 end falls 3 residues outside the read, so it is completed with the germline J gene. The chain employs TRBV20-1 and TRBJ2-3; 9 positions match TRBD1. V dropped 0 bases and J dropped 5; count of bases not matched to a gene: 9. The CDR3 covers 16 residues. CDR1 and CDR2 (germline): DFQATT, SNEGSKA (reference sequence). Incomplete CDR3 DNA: TGCAGTGCTAGAGACCGGGACAGGGTTTTCGGAGATACG. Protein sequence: CSARDRDRVFGDT. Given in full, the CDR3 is CSARDRDRVFGDTQYF.

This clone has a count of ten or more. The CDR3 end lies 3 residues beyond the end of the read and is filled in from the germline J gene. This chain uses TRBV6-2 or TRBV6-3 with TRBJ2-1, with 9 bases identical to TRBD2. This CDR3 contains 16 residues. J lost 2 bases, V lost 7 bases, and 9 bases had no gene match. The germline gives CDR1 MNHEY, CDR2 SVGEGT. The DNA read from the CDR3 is TGTGCCAGCACTATACGAGCGGGAGGAACCTACAATGAG. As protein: CASTIRAGGTYNE. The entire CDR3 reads CASTIRAGGTYNEQFF.

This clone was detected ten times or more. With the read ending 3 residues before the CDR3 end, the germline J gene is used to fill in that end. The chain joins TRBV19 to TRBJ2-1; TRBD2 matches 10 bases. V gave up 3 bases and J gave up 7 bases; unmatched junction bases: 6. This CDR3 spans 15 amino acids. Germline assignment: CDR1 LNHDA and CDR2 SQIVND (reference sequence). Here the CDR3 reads CASSIPSGRRNEQFF. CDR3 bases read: TGTGCCAGTAGTATTCCTAGCGGGAGACGGAATGAG.

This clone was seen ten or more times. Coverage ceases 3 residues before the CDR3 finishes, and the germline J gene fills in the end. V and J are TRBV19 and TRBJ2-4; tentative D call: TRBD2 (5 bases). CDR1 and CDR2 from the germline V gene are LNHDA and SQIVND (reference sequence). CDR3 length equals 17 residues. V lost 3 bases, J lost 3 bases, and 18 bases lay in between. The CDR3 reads CASSIRKEAVGKNIQYF. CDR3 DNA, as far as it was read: TGTGCCAGTAGTATTAGAAAGGAGGCGGTGGGCAAAAACATT.

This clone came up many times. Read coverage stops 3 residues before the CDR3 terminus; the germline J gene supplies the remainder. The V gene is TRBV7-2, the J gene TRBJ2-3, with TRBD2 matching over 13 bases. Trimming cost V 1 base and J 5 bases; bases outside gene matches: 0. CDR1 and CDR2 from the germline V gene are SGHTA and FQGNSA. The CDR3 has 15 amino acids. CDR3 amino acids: CASSLGLAGGDTQYF. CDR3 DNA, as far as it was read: TGTGCCAGCAGCTTAGGACTAGCGGGAGGAGATACG.

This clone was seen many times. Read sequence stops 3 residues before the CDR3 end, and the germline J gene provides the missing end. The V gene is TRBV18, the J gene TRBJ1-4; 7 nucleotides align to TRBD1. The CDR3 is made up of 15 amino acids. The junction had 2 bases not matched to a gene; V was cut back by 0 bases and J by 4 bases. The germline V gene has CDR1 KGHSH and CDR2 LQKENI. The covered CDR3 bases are TGTGCCAGCTCACCACCGGGACAGTTTAATGAAAAA. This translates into CASSPPGQFNEK. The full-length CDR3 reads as CASSPPGQFNEKLFF.

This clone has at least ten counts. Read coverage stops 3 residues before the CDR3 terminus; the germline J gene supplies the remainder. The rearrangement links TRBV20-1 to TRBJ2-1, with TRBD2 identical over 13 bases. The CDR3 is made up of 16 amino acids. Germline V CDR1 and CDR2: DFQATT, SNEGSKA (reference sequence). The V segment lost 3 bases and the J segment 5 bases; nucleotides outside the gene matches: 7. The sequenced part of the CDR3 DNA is TGCAGTGCTAGGGCGGGGACTAGCGGGATACACAATGAG. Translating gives CSARAGTSGIHNE. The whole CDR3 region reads CSARAGTSGIHNEQFF.